These 4 T cell receptor beta chains were all obtained from the same sample, sequenced in a study of regulatory T cells in long-lasting Graves disease. The TCR beta library used iRepertoire HTBI primers with Arm-PCR amplification of CDR3. A single record per CDR3 protein comes from TCRdb applying MiXCR to the multiplex PCR reads. The data contain approximately 270,000 distinct CDR3 sequences, about 17% of them singletons. The time point: newly diagnosed GD, antithyroid drugs for less than 3 months. After RNA was extracted from PBMCs, the TCR library was made from it. The same data also contributed to another study, on T cells in Graves' hyperthyroidism and ophthalmopathy.

Source: peripheral blood mononuclear cells (PBMCs), taken at new diagnosis, from a patient treated with antithyroid drugs. Receptors originate from a woman aged 25 to 39 with Graves disease.

This clonotype was detected many times. The chain is built from TRBV7-9 and TRBJ1-6; D is undetermined. CDR1 is SEHNR, CDR2 FQNEAQ, per germline (reference sequence). CDR3 length: 16 residues. V was shortened by 1 base and J by 6 bases, with 13 bases between the two germline ends. CDR3 coding DNA: TGTGCCAGCAGCTTAGGGCTCACCAAGGGTAATTCACCCCTCCACTTT. Protein sequence: CASSLGLTKGNSPLHF.

There are many counts of this clonotype. This chain joins TRBV20-1 and TRBJ1-2; the match to TRBD1 covers 9 bases. The CDR3 consists of 13 residues. Per the germline V gene, CDR1 is DFQATT and CDR2 is SNEGSKA (reference sequence). V shed 3 bases, J shed 6 bases, and the junction held 5 bases outside the gene matches. CDR3 in DNA: TGCAGTGCTAGGGCCGGGACAGGGAATGGCTACACCTTC. Translating gives CSARAGTGNGYTF.

This clonotype was detected ten times or more. V is TRBV25-1 and J is TRBJ2-3; 8 nucleotides agree with TRBD2. Per the germline V gene, CDR1 is MGHDK and CDR2 is SYGVNS. This CDR3 has 17 amino acids. With V trimmed by 3 bases and J by 0 bases, 8 bases remained unmatched. The CDR3 protein is CASSDSRGGTSTDTQYF. The CDR3 region has the DNA TGTGCCAGCAGTGACTCCCGGGGGGGCACCAGCACAGATACGCAGTATTTT. Based on the CDR3 plus reference TRBV25-1 and TRBJ2-3, the full variable domain is EADIYQTPRYLVIGTGKKITLECSQTMGHDKMYWYQQDPGMELHLIHYSYGVNSTEKGDLSSESTVSRIRTEHFPLTLESARPSHTSQYLCASSDSRGGTSTDTQYFGPGTRLTVL.

This clonotype came up many times. The chain recombines TRBV2 with TRBJ1-2, with TRBD1 as a possible D gene (6 bases). The CDR3 has 13 amino acids. Between the trimmed V and J ends, which lost 6 bases and 8 bases, there was a span of 16 bases. The germline gives CDR1 SNHLY, CDR2 FYNNEI. The CDR3 DNA is TGTGCCAGCAGGGCCGTGGGGGCGGGAGGCTACACCTTC. It encodes CASRAVGAGGYTF.